Given below is one TCR beta chain in context. No cognate antigen has been identified for it. Base qualities are not provided; no much larger clone lies one nucleotide away. TCR beta repertoires were profiled from peripheral blood of approximately 13 young patients with multiple sclerosis to demonstrate the VDJtools post-analysis software. The patients with multiple sclerosis were children and adolescents between about 6 and 16 years of age. These data are taken from a study of post-analysis software for immune sequencing data (dated by TCRdb to about 2015). With respect to the entire study: Relapsing-remitting, secondary progressive and progressive-relapsing multiple sclerosis were recorded as disease courses, and subtype annotation was lacking for some patients. The multiple sclerosis patient repertoires were compared with around ten previously published healthy control repertoires from donors aged about 6 to 28 years. A subset of samples was prepared in parallel using single-end sample barcoding, then pooled and co-amplified after Illumina adapter ligation.

General conclusions and limits of the study: Direct clustering with F measure revealed strong co-clustering of samples prepared in the same batch, which led to a batch-effect correction. Normalized Chao1 diversity was significantly lower in multiple sclerosis patients than controls, suggesting substantial peripheral T-cell clonal expansion. The control group was slightly older than the multiple sclerosis patient group.

To prepare the library, PCR was applied. Sequenced on an Illumina HiSeq 2500. To reduce PCR and sequencing biases, unique molecular identifiers were incorporated into the TCR beta cDNA libraries. Every 1 to 10 million input T cells yielded about 500,000 cDNA molecules, meaning each molecule approximated one T cell. The same protocol used for the earlier healthy control dataset was applied to prepare and sequence the patient libraries. Samples belonging to the same batch were prepared together, multiplexed and sequenced on a shared HiSeq lane. As for the authors' bioinformatics: MIGEC handled the raw barcoded reads, throwing out single-read molecular identifier groups before consensus assembly and CDR3 extraction. Clonotype tables were post-analysed with VDJtools, and diversity was normalized by down-sampling all datasets to the smallest sample size. To correct batch-related cross-sample contamination, repertoire overlap clustering matched CDR3 amino acid sequences but not nucleotide sequences. The public sequencing data were trimmed at Q25 with fastp and processed into clonotypes with MiXCR by TCRdb, which kept only in-frame beta chains. Rows with a matching CDR3 protein are joined into one entry that keeps the most common DNA and genes. None of the V and J calls come from the authors' own analysis; TCRdb made them. This sample comprises 650,000 to 900,000 distinct CDR3 sequences, about half of them detected only once. The top ten clonotypes cover over 4.5% of the sample.

This clonotype was obtained from a girl aged 10 to 17 with multiple sclerosis. Sequencing was performed on blood.

The CDR3 in this case is CSARDWRAYGVYEQYF. Here is the DNA: TGCAGTGCTAGAGATTGGAGGGCCTACGGGGTCTACGAGCAGTACTTC. The sequence links TRBV20-1 to TRBJ2-7; TRBD2 could be the D gene, as 6 bases match. There are 16 amino acids in the CDR3, from cysteine to phenylalanine inclusive. Just CDR3 DNA is preserved here, 48 bases in frame from base 1. A distance of 18 bases separates the germline ends of V and J, which lose 0 bases and 3 bases respectively. CDR1 and CDR2 (DFQATT, SNEGSKA) derive from the germline V gene (reference sequence).